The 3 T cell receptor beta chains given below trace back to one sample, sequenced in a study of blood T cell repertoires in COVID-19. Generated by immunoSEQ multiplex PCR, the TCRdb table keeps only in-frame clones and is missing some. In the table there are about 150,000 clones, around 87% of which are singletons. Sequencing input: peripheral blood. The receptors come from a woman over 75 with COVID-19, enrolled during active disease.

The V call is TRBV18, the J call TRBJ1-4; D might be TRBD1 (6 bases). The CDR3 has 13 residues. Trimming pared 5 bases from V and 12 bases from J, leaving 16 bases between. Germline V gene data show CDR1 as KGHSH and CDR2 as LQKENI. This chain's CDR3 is CASSSRQAGELFF. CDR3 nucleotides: TGTGCCAGCTCAAGCCGACAGGCTGGGGAACTGTTTTTT.

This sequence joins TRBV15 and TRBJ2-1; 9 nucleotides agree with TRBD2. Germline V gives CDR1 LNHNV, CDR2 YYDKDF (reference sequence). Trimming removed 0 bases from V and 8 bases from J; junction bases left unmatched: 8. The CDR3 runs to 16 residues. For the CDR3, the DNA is TGTGCCACCAGCAGAGATCGGCTAGCGGGAAGGTATGAGCAGTTCTTC. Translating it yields CATSRDRLAGRYEQFF.

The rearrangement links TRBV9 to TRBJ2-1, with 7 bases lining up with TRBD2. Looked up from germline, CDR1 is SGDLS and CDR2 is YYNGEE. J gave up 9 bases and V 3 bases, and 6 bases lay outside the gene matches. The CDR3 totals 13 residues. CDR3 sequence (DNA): TGTGCCAGCAGCGGACTAGCTAGGGGTGAGCAGTTCTTC. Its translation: CASSGLARGEQFF.